This T cell receptor (beta chain) was captured in a study of graft-versus-host responses after intestinal transplantation. Study-wide context: Recipients obtained multivisceral, liver-intestinal, or isolated intestinal transplants. The recipients all started with anti-thymocyte globulin induction and then took tacrolimus and steroids for 3 to 4 years.

Produced via immunoSEQ multiplex PCR; TCRdb's table is partial and in-frame only. The data contain roughly 97,000 clones, over 75% of them singletons. The study, taken as a whole, reports: Recipient marrow showed GvH clones, some seen first in ileum or blood. Early post-transplant HvG declines tracked with peak circulating GvH clone levels.

The CDR3 totals 15 residues. Germline CDR1 SQVTM, CDR2 ANQGSEA. The V end lost 3 bases, the J end lost 1 base, and 15 bases lay between the germline ends. On this clone itself: Its antigen is unknown.

The chain joins TRBV29-1 to TRBJ1-1; possible D gene TRBD1, 6 bases. This sequence was found in a human patient who received an intestinal transplant, so some T cells may come from the graft donor. The sample consisted of PBMCs, taken approximately 420 days after intestinal transplant. The CDR3 reads CSVDRGGGTNTEAFF. CDR3 sequence (DNA): TGCAGCGTTGACAGGGGAGGGGGGACGAACACTGAAGCTTTCTTT.